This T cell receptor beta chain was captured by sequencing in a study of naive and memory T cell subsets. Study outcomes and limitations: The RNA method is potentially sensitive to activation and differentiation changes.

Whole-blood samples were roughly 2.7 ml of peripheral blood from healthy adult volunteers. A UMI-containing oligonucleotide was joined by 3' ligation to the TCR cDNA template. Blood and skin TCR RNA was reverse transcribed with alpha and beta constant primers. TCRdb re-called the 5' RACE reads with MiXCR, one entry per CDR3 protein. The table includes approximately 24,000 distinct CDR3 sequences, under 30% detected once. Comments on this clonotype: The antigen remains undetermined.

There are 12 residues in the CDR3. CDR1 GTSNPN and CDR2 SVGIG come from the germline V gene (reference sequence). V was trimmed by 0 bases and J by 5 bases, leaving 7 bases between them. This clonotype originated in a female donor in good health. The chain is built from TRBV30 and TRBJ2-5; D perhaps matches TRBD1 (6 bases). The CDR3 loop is CAWSVGGETQYF. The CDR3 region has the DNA TGTGCCTGGAGTGTAGGGGGTGAGACCCAGTACTTC.